These 17 T cell receptor beta chains were all obtained from the same sample, sequenced in a study of CD8+ T cells in alopecia areata. Treatment given: oral pan-JAK inhibitor, 5-10 mg twice daily. TCR sequencing used cDNA made by reverse transcription of extracted RNA. Clones were sequenced by immunoSEQ multiplex PCR, and TCRdb holds only the in-frame ones, with some missing. The table lists about 210,000 clones, more than 30% of them singletons. The sequencing used CD4+ T cells sorted from blood, collected at approximately week 30, from a patient treated with tofacitinib. All receptors come from a human donor with alopecia areata.

In its sample, this clone was seen a few times. V and J are TRBV14 and TRBJ2-7, with D maybe TRBD1 (5 bases). Per germline, CDR1 SGHDN and CDR2 FVKESK. The CDR3 has 16 residues. Trimming cost V 0 bases and J 8 bases, with 20 bases left between them. The CDR3 loop is CASSQDLGHRRKQQYF. CDR3 bases: TGTGCCAGCAGCCAAGATTTGGGGCATAGACGTAAGCAGCAGTACTTC.

The chain couples TRBV2 to TRBJ2-2; TRBD1 might be the D (6 bases). The V gene lost 2 bases and the J gene lost 4 bases, with 11 bases spanning the gap. Germline CDR1 SNHLY, CDR2 FYNNEI. The CDR3 length is 15 residues. CDR3 nucleotides: TGTGCCAGCAGTGAATGGTACAGGGTCACCGGGGAGCTGTTTTTT. It codes for CASSEWYRVTGELFF.

About this clone: This specimen includes other DNA sequences encoding the same CDR3. The CDR3 sequence: CAWSPRVNEKLFF. The CDR3 coding sequence is TGTGCCTGGAGCCCTCGGGTTAATGAAAAACTGTTTTTT. The chain carries TRBV30 and TRBJ1-4; D is ambiguous. The V gene's germline CDR1 is GTSNPN and CDR2 SVGIG (reference sequence). This CDR3 region has 13 residues. V shed 3 bases and J shed 4 bases, with 9 bases lying between them. The variable domain in full, completed from reference TRBV30 and TRBJ1-4, reads SQTIHQWPATLVQPVGSPLSLECTVEGTSNPNLYWYRQAAGRGLQLLFYSVGIGQISSEVPQNLSASRPQDRQFILSSKKLLLSDSGFYLCAWSPRVNEKLFFGSGTQLSVL.

The chain employs TRBV5-1 and TRBJ2-3; no definite D call. Germline CDR1 and CDR2: SGHRS and YFSETQ. The CDR3 covers 14 residues. Between the trimmed V and J ends, which lost 0 bases and 4 bases, there was a span of 9 bases. DNA for the CDR3: TGCGCCAGCAGCTTGGTACTGCTAGCAGATACGCAGTATTTT. Translated: CASSLVLLADTQYF.

This chain links TRBV2 with TRBJ1-1; tentative D call: TRBD1 (6 bases). Germline-derived CDR1 and CDR2 are SNHLY and FYNNEI. The CDR3 loop spans 13 amino acids. Trimming left V 7 bases short and J 0 bases short, with 9 bases between. The CDR3 sequence: CASNKGVNTEAFF. CDR3 nucleotide sequence: TGTGCCAGCAATAAGGGGGTGAACACTGAAGCTTTCTTT.

This chain links TRBV5-1 with TRBJ2-7; no definite D call. Germline assignment: CDR1 SGHRS and CDR2 YFSETQ. The V end lost 4 bases, the J end lost 0 bases, and 17 bases lay between the germline ends. The CDR3 covers 16 residues. CDR3 sequence (DNA): TGCGCCAGCAGCCGGGCTGGCGGTTTTACCTCCTACGAGCAGTACTTC. Its translation is CASSRAGGFTSYEQYF.

The chain combines TRBV10-3 with TRBJ2-1; 8 bases line up with TRBD2. The CDR3 loop spans 16 amino acids. Germline V gene data show CDR1 as ENHRY and CDR2 as SYGVKD. J gave up 1 base and V 4 bases, and 6 bases lay outside the gene matches. The CDR3 DNA is TGTGCCATCAGTGGAAGTAGCGGGGTGTCCTACAATGAGCAGTTCTTC. This gives the protein CAISGSSGVSYNEQFF.

In its sample, this clone is medium-sized. The chain employs TRBV7-9 and TRBJ2-2; D is uncertain. Trimming cost V 0 bases and J 1 base, with 6 bases left between them. Per the germline V gene, CDR1 is SEHNR and CDR2 is FQNEAQ (reference sequence). The length of the CDR3 is 15 residues. This CDR3 reads CASSLAWENTGELFF. For the CDR3, the DNA is TGTGCCAGCAGCTTAGCGTGGGAGAACACCGGGGAGCTGTTTTTT.

The V and J genes are TRBV5-1 and TRBJ1-1, with TRBD1 identical over 7 bases. Looked up from germline, CDR1 is SGHRS and CDR2 is YFSETQ. V shed 5 bases, J shed 6 bases, and the junction held 10 bases outside the gene matches. The CDR3 has 14 amino acids. The DNA of the CDR3 is TGCGCCAGCAGTAGTACAGGGGAGGCGGCTGAAGCTTTCTTT. This translates into CASSSTGEAAEAFF.

This clone was counted between two and nine times. This chain joins TRBV14 and TRBJ2-2; no clear D. Trimming pared 1 base from V and 4 bases from J, leaving 10 bases between. This CDR3 has 15 amino acids. Germline CDR1 and CDR2: SGHDN and FVKESK. The CDR3 DNA follows: TGTGCCAGCAGCCAAGTAACGGCTCCCACCGGGGAGCTGTTTTTT. As protein: CASSQVTAPTGELFF.

The chain joins TRBV12-5 to TRBJ2-2; TRBD1 aligns across 7 bases. Germline V gene sequence: CDR1 LGHNT, CDR2 FRNRAP. With 2 bases clipped from V and 4 bases from J, the junction kept 7 bases outside the gene matches. There are 16 residues in the CDR3. The CDR3 nucleotides read TGTGCTAGTGGTTTGCTTGTAGACAGGGTCACCGGGGAGCTGTTTTTT. Translated: CASGLLVDRVTGELFF.

This clone was found a few times. The chain uses TRBV5-1 and TRBJ1-4; D uncertain. The CDR3 runs 14 residues. V lost 3 bases and J 7 bases, leaving 13 bases between the germline ends. From germline, CDR1 is SGHRS and CDR2 YFSETQ. The CDR3 protein is CASSWADLSEKLFF. The CDR3, as DNA: TGCGCCAGCAGCTGGGCGGACTTATCTGAAAAACTGTTTTTT.

This chain joins TRBV2 and TRBJ2-1; TRBD2 aligns across 16 bases. The CDR3 contains 19 residues. Germline V CDR1 and CDR2: SNHLY, FYNNEI. The V segment lost 8 bases and the J segment 5 bases; nucleotides outside the gene matches: 15. CDR3 nucleotide sequence: TGTGCCAGCGACCCCCTTTGGGGACTAGCGGGAGGGTTAGACAATGAGCAGTTCTTC. Residues: CASDPLWGLAGGLDNEQFF.

This clone was observed a handful of times. CDR3: CAWSGTGHDAFF. The CDR3 DNA sequence: TGTGCCTGGAGTGGGACAGGGCACGACGCTTTCTTT. The chain is built from TRBV30 and TRBJ1-1; TRBD1 matches 8 bases. V lost 1 base to trimming and J lost 11 bases; unmatched junction nucleotides: 6. Germline CDR1 GTSNPN, CDR2 SVGIG (reference sequence). The CDR3 is 12 residues long.

This clone came up a few times. This chain uses TRBV30 with TRBJ1-2; the D gene is possibly TRBD1 (5 bases). Between the trimmed V and J ends, which lost 3 bases and 11 bases, there was a span of 13 bases. Looked up from germline, CDR1 is GTSNPN and CDR2 is SVGIG (reference sequence). CDR3 length: 11 amino acids. In DNA form, the CDR3 reads TGTGCCTGGAGGGGGACCGCGGCGTACACCTTC. It translates to CAWRGTAAYTF.

The chain couples TRBV4-2 to TRBJ2-1, with D maybe TRBD1 (6 bases). Germline CDR1 reads LGHNA; CDR2 reads YNFKEQ. V was cut by 0 bases and J by 3 bases, with 15 bases left in between. The CDR3 runs 17 residues. The CDR3 reads CASSQDLKDSRYNEQFF. The CDR3 DNA follows: TGTGCCAGCAGCCAAGATCTGAAGGACAGTCGCTACAATGAGCAGTTCTTC.

J is TRBJ1-2 and V is TRBV30, with 7 bases fitting TRBD1. This CDR3 has 13 amino acids. The ends lost 8 bases at V and 5 bases at J; junction bases unmatched: 11. Germline V lookup: CDR1 GTSNPN, CDR2 SVGIG (reference sequence). The CDR3 nucleotides are TGTGCCGGGGCGGAGGGGGCCGGGTATGGCTACACCTTC. Protein product: CAGAEGAGYGYTF.